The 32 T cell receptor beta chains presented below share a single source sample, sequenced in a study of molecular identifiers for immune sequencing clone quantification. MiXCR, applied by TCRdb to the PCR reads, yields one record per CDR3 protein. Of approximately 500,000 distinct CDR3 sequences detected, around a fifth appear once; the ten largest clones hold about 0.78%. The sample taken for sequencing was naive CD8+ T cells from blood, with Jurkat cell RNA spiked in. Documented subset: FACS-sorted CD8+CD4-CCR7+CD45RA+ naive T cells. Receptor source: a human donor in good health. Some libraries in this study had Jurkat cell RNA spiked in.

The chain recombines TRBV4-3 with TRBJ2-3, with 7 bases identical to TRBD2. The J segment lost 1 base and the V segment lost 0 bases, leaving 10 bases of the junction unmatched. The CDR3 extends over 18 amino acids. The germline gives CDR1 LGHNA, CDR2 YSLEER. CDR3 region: CASSQEQQRGGGTDTQYF. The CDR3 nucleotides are TGCGCCAGCAGCCAAGAGCAACAGCGGGGAGGGGGCACAGATACGCAGTATTTT.

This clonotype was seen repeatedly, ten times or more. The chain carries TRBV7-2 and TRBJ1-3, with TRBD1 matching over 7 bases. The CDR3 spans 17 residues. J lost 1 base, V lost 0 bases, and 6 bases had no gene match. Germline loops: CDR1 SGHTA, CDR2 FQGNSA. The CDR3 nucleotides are TGTGCCAGCAGCTTAGCGCAAGGGGGCGGATCTGGAAACACCATATATTTT. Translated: CASSLAQGGGSGNTIYF.

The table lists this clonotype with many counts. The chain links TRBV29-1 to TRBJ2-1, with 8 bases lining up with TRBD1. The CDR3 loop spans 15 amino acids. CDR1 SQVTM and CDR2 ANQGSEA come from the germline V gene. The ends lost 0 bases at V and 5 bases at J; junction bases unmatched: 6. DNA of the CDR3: TGCAGCGTTGAAGATGGGCAGGGGGCCAACAATGAGCAGTTCTTC. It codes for CSVEDGQGANNEQFF.

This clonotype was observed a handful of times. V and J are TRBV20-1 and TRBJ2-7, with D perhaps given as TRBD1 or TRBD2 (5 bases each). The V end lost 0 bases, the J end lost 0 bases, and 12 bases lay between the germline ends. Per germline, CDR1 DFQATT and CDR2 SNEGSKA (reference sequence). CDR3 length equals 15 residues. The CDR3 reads CSARDLEGSSYEQYF. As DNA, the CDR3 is TGCAGTGCTAGAGATCTTGAGGGGAGCTCCTACGAGCAGTACTTC.

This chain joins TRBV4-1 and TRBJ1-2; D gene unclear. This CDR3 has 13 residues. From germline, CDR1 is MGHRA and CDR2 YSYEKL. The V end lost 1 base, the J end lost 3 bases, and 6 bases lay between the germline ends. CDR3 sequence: CASSQGRDYGYTF. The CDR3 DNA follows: TGCGCCAGCAGCCAAGGCAGAGACTATGGCTACACCTTC.

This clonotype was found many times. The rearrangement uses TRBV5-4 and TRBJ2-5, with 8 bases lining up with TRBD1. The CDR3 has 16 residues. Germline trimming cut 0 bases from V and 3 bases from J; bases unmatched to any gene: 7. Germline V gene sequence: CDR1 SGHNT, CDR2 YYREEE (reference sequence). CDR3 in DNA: TGTGCCAGCAGCTTGGCTCAGGGGGCGCACGAAGAGACCCAGTACTTC. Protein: CASSLAQGAHEETQYF.

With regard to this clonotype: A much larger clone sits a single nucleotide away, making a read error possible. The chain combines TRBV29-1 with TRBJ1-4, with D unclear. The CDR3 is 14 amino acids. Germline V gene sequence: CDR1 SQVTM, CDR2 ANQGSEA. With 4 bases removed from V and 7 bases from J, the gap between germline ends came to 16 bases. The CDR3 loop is CSVAVGSGFEKLFF. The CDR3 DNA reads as TGCAGCGTTGCAGTTGGCAGTGGTTTTGAAAAACTGTTTTTT.

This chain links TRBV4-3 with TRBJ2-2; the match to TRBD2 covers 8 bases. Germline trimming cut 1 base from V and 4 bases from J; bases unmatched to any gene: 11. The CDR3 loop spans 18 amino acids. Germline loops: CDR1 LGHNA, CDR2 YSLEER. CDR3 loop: CASSQGVSGGVVTGELFF. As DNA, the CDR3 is TGCGCCAGCAGCCAAGGTGTCAGCGGGGGAGTTGTCACCGGGGAGCTGTTTTTT.

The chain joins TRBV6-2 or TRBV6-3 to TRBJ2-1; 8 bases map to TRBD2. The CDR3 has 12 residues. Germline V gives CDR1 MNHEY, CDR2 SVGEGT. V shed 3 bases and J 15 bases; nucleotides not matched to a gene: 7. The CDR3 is CASSYWGTSLFF. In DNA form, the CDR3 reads TGTGCCAGCAGTTATTGGGGGACTAGTCTGTTCTTC.

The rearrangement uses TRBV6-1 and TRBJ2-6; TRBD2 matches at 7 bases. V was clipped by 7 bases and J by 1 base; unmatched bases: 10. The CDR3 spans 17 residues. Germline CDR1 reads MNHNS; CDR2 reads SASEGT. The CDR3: CASKGFGGLSGANVLTF. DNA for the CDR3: TGTGCCAGCAAGGGGTTCGGGGGGTTATCTGGGGCCAACGTCCTGACTTTC.

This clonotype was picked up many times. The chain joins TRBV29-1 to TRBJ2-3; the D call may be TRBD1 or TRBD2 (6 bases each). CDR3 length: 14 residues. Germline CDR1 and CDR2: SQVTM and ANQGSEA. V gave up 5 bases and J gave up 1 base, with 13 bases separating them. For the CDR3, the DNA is TGCAGCGTTCTTGGGGGGCTTCGCACAGATACGCAGTATTTT. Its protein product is CSVLGGLRTDTQYF.

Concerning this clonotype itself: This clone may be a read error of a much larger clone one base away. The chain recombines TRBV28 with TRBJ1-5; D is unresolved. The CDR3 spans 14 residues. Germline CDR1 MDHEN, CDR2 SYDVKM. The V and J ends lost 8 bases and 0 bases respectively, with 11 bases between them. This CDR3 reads CASGPRNSNQPQHF. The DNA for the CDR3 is TGTGCCAGCGGCCCAAGGAATAGCAATCAGCCCCAGCATTTT. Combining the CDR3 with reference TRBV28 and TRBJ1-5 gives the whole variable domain DVKVTQSSRYLVKRTGEKVFLECVQDMDHENMFWYRQDPGLGLRLIYFSYDVKMKEKGDIPEGYSVSREKKERFSLILESASTNQTSMYLCASGPRNSNQPQHFGDGTRLSIL.

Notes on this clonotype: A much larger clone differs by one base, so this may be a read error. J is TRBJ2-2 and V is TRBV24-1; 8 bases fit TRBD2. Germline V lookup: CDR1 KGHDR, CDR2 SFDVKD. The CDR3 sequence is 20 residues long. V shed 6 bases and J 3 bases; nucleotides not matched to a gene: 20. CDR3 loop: CATSYRDRLARQPYTGELFF. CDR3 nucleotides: TGTGCCACCAGTTACCGCGACCGACTAGCGAGGCAGCCTTACACCGGGGAGCTGTTTTTT.

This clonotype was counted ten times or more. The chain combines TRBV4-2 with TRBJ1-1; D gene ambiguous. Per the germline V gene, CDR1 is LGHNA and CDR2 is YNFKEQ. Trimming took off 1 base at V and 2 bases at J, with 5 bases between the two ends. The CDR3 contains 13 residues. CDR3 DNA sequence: TGTGCCAGCAGCCAAGCGAGTAACACTGAAGCTTTCTTT. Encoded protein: CASSQASNTEAFF.

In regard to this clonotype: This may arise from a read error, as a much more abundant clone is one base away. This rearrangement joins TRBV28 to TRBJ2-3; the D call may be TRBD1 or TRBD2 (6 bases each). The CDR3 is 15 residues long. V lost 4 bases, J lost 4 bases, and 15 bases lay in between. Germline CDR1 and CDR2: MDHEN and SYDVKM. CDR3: CASSSNWGAADTQYF. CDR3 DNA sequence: TGTGCCAGCAGTTCAAACTGGGGGGCCGCAGATACGCAGTATTTT.

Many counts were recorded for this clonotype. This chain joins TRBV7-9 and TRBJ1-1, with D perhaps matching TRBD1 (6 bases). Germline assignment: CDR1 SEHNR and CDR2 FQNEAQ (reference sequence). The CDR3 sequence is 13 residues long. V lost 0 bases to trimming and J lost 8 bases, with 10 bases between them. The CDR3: CASSLAGALEAFF. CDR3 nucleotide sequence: TGTGCCAGCAGCTTAGCGGGGGCACTAGAAGCTTTCTTT.

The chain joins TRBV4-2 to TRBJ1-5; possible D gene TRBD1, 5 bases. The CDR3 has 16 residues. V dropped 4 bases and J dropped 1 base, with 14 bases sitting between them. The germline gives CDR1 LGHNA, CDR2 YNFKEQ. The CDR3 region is CASSPRGSVSNQPQHF. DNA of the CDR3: TGTGCCAGCAGCCCCCGGGGCAGTGTCAGCAATCAGCCCCAGCATTTT.

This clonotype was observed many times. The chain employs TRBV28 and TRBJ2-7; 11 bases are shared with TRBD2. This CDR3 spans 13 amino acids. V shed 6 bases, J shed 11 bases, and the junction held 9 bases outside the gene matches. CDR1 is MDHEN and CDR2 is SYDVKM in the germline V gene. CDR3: CASSLRGLAEEYF. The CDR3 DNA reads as TGTGCCAGCAGCCTAAGGGGACTAGCGGAAGAGTACTTC.

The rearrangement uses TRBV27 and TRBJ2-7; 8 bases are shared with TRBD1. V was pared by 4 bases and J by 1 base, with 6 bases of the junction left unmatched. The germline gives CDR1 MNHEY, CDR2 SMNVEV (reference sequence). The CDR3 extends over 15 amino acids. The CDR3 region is CASSSGDRLSYEQYF. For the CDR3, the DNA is TGTGCCAGCAGTTCCGGGGACAGGCTATCCTACGAGCAGTACTTC.

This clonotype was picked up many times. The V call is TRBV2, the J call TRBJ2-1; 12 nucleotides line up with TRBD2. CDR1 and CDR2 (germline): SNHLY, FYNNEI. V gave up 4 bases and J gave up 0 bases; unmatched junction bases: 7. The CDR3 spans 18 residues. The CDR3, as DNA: TGTGCCAGCAGTGCTCTAGCGGGGGGGCCGAGCTCCTACAATGAGCAGTTCTTC. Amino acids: CASSALAGGPSSYNEQFF. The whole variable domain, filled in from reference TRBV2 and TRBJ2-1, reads EPEVTQTPSHQVTQMGQEVILRCVPISNHLYFYWYRQILGQKVEFLVSFYNNEISEKSEIFDDQFSVERPDGSNFTLKIRSTKLEDSAMYFCASSALAGGPSSYNEQFFGPGTRLTVL.

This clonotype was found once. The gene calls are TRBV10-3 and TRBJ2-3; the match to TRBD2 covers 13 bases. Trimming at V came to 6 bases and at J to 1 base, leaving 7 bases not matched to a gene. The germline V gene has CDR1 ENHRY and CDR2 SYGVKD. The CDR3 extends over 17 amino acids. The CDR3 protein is CAIRELAGGLGTDTQYF. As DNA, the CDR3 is TGTGCCATCAGGGAACTAGCGGGAGGGCTGGGCACAGATACGCAGTATTTT.

CDR3 nucleotides: TGCGCCAGCAGCCAGATGGGGTCCGGCTCCTACGAGCAGTACTTC. This translates into CASSQMGSGSYEQYF. This chain links TRBV4-1 with TRBJ2-7; D gene ambiguous. The germline V and J ends were trimmed by 3 bases and 0 bases, with 12 bases remaining between them. The CDR3 has 15 residues. Germline V gene sequence: CDR1 MGHRA, CDR2 YSYEKL.

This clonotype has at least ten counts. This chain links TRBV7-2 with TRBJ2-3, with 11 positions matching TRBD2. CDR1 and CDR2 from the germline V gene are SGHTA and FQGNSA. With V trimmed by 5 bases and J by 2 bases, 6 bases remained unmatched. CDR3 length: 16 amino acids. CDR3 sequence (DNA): TGTGCCAGCAGCGAACCACTAGCGGGGGTCACAGATACGCAGTATTTT. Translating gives CASSEPLAGVTDTQYF.

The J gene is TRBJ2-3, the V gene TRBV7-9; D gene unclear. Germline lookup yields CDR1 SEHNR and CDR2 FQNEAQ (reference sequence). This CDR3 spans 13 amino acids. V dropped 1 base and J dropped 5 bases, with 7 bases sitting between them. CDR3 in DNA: TGTGCCAGCAGCTTAGTCCGTGAAGATACGCAGTATTTT. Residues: CASSLVREDTQYF. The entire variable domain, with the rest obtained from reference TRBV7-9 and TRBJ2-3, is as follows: DTGVSQNPRHKITKRGQNVTFRCDPISEHNRLYWYRQTLGQGPEFLTYFQNEAQLEKSRLLSDRFSAERPKGSFSTLEIQRTEQGDSAMYLCASSLVREDTQYFGPGTRLTVL.

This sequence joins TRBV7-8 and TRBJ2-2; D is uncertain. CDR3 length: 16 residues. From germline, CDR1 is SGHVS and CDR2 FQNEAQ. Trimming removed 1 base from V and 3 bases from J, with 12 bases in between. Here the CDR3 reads CASSLGLKSYTGELFF. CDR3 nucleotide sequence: TGTGCCAGCAGCTTAGGCTTGAAGTCTTACACCGGGGAGCTGTTTTTT. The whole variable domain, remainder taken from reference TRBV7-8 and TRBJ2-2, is GAGVSQSPRYKVAKRGQDVALRCDPISGHVSLFWYQQALGQGPEFLTYFQNEAQLDKSGLPSDRFFAERPEGSVSTLKIQRTQQEDSAVYLCASSLGLKSYTGELFFGEGSRLTVL.

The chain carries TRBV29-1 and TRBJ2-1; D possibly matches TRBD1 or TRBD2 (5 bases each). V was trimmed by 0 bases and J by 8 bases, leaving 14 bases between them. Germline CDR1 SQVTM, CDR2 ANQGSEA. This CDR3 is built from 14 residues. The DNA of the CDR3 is TGCAGCGTTGAAGATTGGGACGGCAACGATGAGCAGTTCTTC. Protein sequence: CSVEDWDGNDEQFF.

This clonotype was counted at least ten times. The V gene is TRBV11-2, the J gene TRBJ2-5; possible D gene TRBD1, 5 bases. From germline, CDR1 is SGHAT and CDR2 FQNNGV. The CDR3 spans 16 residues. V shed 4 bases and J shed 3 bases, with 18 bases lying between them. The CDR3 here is CASSYSSLLGEETQYF. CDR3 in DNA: TGTGCCAGCAGCTACAGTTCACTCCTAGGGGAAGAGACCCAGTACTTC.

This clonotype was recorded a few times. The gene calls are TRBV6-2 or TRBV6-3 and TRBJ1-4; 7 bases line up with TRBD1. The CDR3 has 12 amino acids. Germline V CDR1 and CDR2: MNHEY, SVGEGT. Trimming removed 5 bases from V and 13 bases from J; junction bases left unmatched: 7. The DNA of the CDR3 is TGTGCCAGCAGTGCCAGGGACAGACGACTGTTTTTT. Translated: CASSARDRRLFF.

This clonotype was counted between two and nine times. In DNA, the CDR3 is TGTGCCAGCAGTTACTCGACCACTAGCGGGAAGAATGAGCAGTTCTTC. This translates into CASSYSTTSGKNEQFF. The rearrangement joins TRBV6-6 to TRBJ2-1; 10 bases align to TRBD2. The CDR3 runs to 16 residues. V shed 0 bases, J shed 7 bases, and the junction held 6 bases outside the gene matches. In germline, CDR1 is MNHNY, CDR2 SVGAGI (reference sequence).

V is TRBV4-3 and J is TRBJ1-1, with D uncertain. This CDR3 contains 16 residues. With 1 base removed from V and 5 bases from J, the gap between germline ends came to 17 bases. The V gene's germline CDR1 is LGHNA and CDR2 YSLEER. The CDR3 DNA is TGCGCCAGCAGCCAAGGAAGGGTCAAGGGAAGTACTGAAGCTTTCTTT. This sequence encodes CASSQGRVKGSTEAFF.

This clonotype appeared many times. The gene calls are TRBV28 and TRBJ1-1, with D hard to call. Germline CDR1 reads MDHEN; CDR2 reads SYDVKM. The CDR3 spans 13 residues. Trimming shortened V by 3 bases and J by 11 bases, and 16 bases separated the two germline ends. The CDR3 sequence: CASSLGKRTGAFF. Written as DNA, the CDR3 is TGTGCCAGCAGTTTGGGAAAACGGACCGGGGCTTTCTTT.

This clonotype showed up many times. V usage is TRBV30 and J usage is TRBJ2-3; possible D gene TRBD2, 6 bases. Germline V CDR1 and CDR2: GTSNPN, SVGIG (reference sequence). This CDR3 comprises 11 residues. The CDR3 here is CAGGETDTQYF. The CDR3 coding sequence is TGTGCGGGCGGGGAGACAGATACGCAGTATTTT.